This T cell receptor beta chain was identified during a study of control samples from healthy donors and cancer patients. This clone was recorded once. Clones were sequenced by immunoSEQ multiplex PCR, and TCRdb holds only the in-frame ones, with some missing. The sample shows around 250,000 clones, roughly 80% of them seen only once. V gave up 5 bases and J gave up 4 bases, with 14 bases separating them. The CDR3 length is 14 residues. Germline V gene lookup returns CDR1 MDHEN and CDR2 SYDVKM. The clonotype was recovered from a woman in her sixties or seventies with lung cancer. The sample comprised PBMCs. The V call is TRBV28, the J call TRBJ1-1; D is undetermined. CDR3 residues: CASSISEDPTEAFF. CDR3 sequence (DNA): TGTGCCAGCAGTATTTCAGAGGATCCCACTGAAGCTTTCTTT.